These T cell receptor beta chains were read from a single sample in a study of T cell responses to AZD1222 COVID-19 vaccine. Sequenced by immunoSEQ multiplex PCR; TCRdb stores in-frame clones only, minus some. Counted here are roughly 120,000 clones, about 88% occurring once; the ten biggest clones make up under 4.5%. The sample consisted of peripheral blood, taken on day 0 of AZD1222 vaccination. The source of these receptors is an adult in good health. CDR3s include the opening cysteine and the closing phenylalanine or tryptophan. A D gene is named only where the DNA matches it firmly. Where a row states a size, it is once, few, many or the class of an expanded clone; other rows omit it.

D gene	clone size	V gene	J gene	CDR3 DNA	CDR3 protein
TRBD2	NA	TRBV28	TRBJ2-5	TGTGCCAGCATAGGACTAGCGGGAGGGATCGGGACCCAGTACTTC	CASIGLAGGIGTQYF
TRBD1	NA	TRBV10-3	TRBJ1-6	TGTGCCATCAAGGAGACAGGGGATCAACCCCTCCACTTT	CAIKETGDQPLHF
TRBD1	few	TRBV11-3	TRBJ2-2	TGTGCCAGCAGCCCTCCGGGACAGCAAAACACCGGGGAGCTGTTTTTT	CASSPPGQQNTGELFF
TRBD1	once	TRBV28	TRBJ2-1	TGTGCCAGCAGTTTATACAGGGGGAGCTCCTACAATGAGCAGTTCTTC	CASSLYRGSSYNEQFF
TRBD1	NA	TRBV24-1	TRBJ1-1	TGTGCCACCAGTGAGGGACAGGGGCTAGCTTTCTTT	CATSEGQGLAFF
NA	NA	TRBV28	TRBJ1-2	TGTGCCAGCAGAAGGGACGTGTCGGATGGCTACACCTTC	CASRRDVSDGYTF
NA	few	TRBV24-1	TRBJ1-5	TGTGCCACCAGTGGGAGTGCTCGGACGGAACATAGCAATCAGCCCCAGCATTTT	CATSGSARTEHSNQPQHF
NA	NA	TRBV7-2	TRBJ1-2	TGTGCCAGCAGCTTAGTTGGACCCTACTATGGCTACACCTTC	CASSLVGPYYGYTF
TRBD1	NA	TRBV19	TRBJ1-2	TGTGCCAGTAGTAACTCCGGGACAGGGAGCTATGGCTACACCTTC	CASSNSGTGSYGYTF
TRBD1	NA	TRBV11-2	TRBJ2-5	TGTGCCAGCAGCGCCCGGGACAGGTTACAAGAGACCCAGTACTTC	CASSARDRLQETQYF
NA	NA	TRBV4-3	TRBJ1-2	TGCGCCAGCAGCCAAGAAGTGGGGGGCCTTAACTATGGCTACACCTTC	CASSQEVGGLNYGYTF
TRBD2	NA	TRBV9	TRBJ2-7	TGTGCCAGCAGCGTCCGTAGCGGGCCAAACTACGAGCAGTACTTC	CASSVRSGPNYEQYF
NA	NA	TRBV10-3	TRBJ2-3	TGTGCCATCAGTGAGTCGGAACAGGGGGGGATTACGCAGTATTTT	CAISESEQGGITQYF
NA	once	TRBV5-1	TRBJ1-4	TGCGCCAGCAGCTTGTTCTCGGGTCTTAATGAAAAACTGTTTTTT	CASSLFSGLNEKLFF
NA	NA	TRBV5-1	TRBJ2-1	TGCGCCAGCAGCTTTTCCGGGAGAAGGGGCAATGAGCAGTTCTTC	CASSFSGRRGNEQFF
NA	once	TRBV5-1	TRBJ1-3	TGCGCCAGCAGCTTGGGGGGCGCGGGTGGAAACACCATATATTTT	CASSLGGAGGNTIYF
NA	NA	TRBV21-1	TRBJ1-2	TGTGCCAGCAGCAAAGGGCGGGTTTATGGCTACACCTTC	CASSKGRVYGYTF
TRBD1	NA	TRBV24-1	TRBJ2-7	TGTGCCACCAGTGATTTTAGGACAGGGGGCGACGAGCAGTACTTC	CATSDFRTGGDEQYF
TRBD2	once	TRBV27	TRBJ2-7	TGTGCCAGCAGTAATAGCGGGAGGCGCTCCTACGAGCAGTACTTC	CASSNSGRRSYEQYF
TRBD2	NA	TRBV10-1	TRBJ2-1	TGCGCCAGCAGTGTAAAGCGGGGGGGGGTTAATGAGCAGTTCTTC	CASSVKRGGVNEQFF
TRBD1	NA	TRBV19	TRBJ2-3	TGTGCCAGTAGATGGGGACAGGGAGGGCGTACGCAGTATTTT	CASRWGQGGRTQYF
NA	NA	TRBV7-9	TRBJ1-4	TGTGCCAGCAGCTTAACGGGGGCTCTGGGGGAAAAACTGTTTTTT	CASSLTGALGEKLFF
TRBD2	NA	TRBV4-1	TRBJ2-1	TGCGCCAGCAGATCCGTGCCGCGGAAGCGGGAGGGGAACAATGAGCAGTTCTTC	CASRSVPRKREGNNEQFF
NA	NA	TRBV7-9	TRBJ1-2	TGTGCCAGCAGCTTAGGTAGCAGTGGTGGTTATGGCTACACCTTC	CASSLGSSGGYGYTF
NA	NA	TRBV3-1/TRBV3-2	TRBJ2-7	TGTGCCAGCGGGGTAGCAGGGGCGGGTGAGCAGTACTTC	CASGVAGAGEQYF
NA	few	TRBV6-2/TRBV6-3	TRBJ1-5	TGTGCCAGCAGTTACTCGGCCGCAGAAGGTCAGCCCCAGCATTTT	CASSYSAAEGQPQHF
TRBD1	once	TRBV5-4	TRBJ1-3	TGTGCCAGCAGCTTGGGGACAGGGTCCGGAAACACCATATATTTT	CASSLGTGSGNTIYF
NA	NA	TRBV6-2/TRBV6-3	TRBJ2-3	TGTGCCAGCAGCCCCGTGCCAGATACGCAGTATTTT	CASSPVPDTQYF
NA	NA	TRBV19	TRBJ2-1	TGTGCCACCCGAGCAGATGAGCAGTTCTTC	CATRADEQFF
TRBD2	NA	TRBV24-1	TRBJ2-7	TGTGCCACCAGGAGTAGGGCTAGCGGGGACTCCTACGAGCAGTACTTC	CATRSRASGDSYEQYF
NA	NA	TRBV18	TRBJ1-4	TGTGCCAGCTCACCACCGGGCCTCAGGGCTAATGAAAAACTGTTTTTT	CASSPPGLRANEKLFF
NA	NA	TRBV15	TRBJ2-2	TGTGCCACCAGCAGAGACAGGGAAACCGGGGAGCTGTTTTTT	CATSRDRETGELFF
NA	NA	TRBV13	TRBJ2-5	TGTGCCAGCAGCACACAAGGGAAGACCCAGTACTTC	CASSTQGKTQYF
TRBD2	NA	TRBV5-1	TRBJ2-1	TGCGCCAGCAGCACGATAGCGGGAGGGATATGGAATGAGCAGTTCTTC	CASSTIAGGIWNEQFF
NA	NA	TRBV19	TRBJ2-1	TGTGCCAGTAGTATTGCTACTGTCTACAATGAGCAGTTCTTC	CASSIATVYNEQFF
TRBD1	NA	TRBV9	TRBJ1-1	TGTGCCAGCAGCGGACAGGGGTGGACTGAAGCTTTCTTT	CASSGQGWTEAFF
TRBD2	NA	TRBV3-1/TRBV3-2	TRBJ2-5	TGTGCCAGCAGCCATATAGCGGGTTCGTACTTC	CASSHIAGSYF
NA	NA	TRBV15	TRBJ2-1	TGTGCCACCAGCGCCCGGGCAGCCAATGAGCAGTTCTTC	CATSARAANEQFF
NA	NA	TRBV6-9	TRBJ1-2	TGTGCTCGGGCCGGGTCTAACTATGGCTACACCTTC	CARAGSNYGYTF
NA	NA	TRBV3-1/TRBV3-2	TRBJ2-1	TGTGCCAGCGGCCAAGATGCGGGTCTTACCTACAATGAGCAGTTCTTC	CASGQDAGLTYNEQFF
TRBD1	NA	TRBV4-1	TRBJ1-1	TGCGCCAGCAGCCAACGTATGGGACAGGCCCTCACTGAAGCTTTCTTT	CASSQRMGQALTEAFF
NA	NA	TRBV19	TRBJ2-2	TGTGCCAGTAGCGTCGAGACTAACACCGGGGAGCTGTTTTTT	CASSVETNTGELFF
NA	NA	TRBV6-5	TRBJ1-3	TGTGCCAGCGGGAGTACCTCTGGAAACACCATATATTTT	CASGSTSGNTIYF
NA	NA	TRBV7-3	TRBJ2-6	TGTGCCAGCAGCTCCAAGACCGGGGGCTCCGGGGCCAACGTCCTGACTTTC	CASSSKTGGSGANVLTF
NA	NA	TRBV9	TRBJ1-5	TGTGCCAGCAGCGCGGGGACCTTAAGCCAGCCCCAGCATTTT	CASSAGTLSQPQHF
NA	NA	TRBV24-1	TRBJ2-3	TGTGCCACCAGTGACCCGAGAAGCACAGATACGCAGTATTTT	CATSDPRSTDTQYF
NA	NA	TRBV19	TRBJ2-2	TGTGCCAGTAGTATTCGGGAGAACACCGGGGAGCTGTTTTTT	CASSIRENTGELFF
NA	NA	TRBV24-1	TRBJ2-3	TGTGCCACCAGGAAGACAAGTTCAGATACGCAGTATTTT	CATRKTSSDTQYF
NA	few	TRBV9	TRBJ2-3	TGTGCCAGCAGCCCCGTTGGGTTAAGCACAGATACGCAGTATTTT	CASSPVGLSTDTQYF
NA	once	TRBV28	TRBJ2-7	TGTGCCAGCGGGGGTCGGGGGACAACCTACGAGCAGTACTTC	CASGGRGTTYEQYF
NA	NA	TRBV14	TRBJ2-1	TGTGCCAGCAGCCCCCGGGGGCAGGGACGGGGCAATGAGCAGTTCTTC	CASSPRGQGRGNEQFF
TRBD1	NA	TRBV28	TRBJ1-1	TGTGCCGGTGGGACAGGTTATCTTCCCAACACTGAAGCTTTCTTT	CAGGTGYLPNTEAFF